Shown below are 12 T cell receptor beta chains from a single sample sequenced in a study of shared clonotypes between healthy human individuals. The data were produced by immunoSEQ multiplex PCR, yet TCRdb's version contains in-frame clones alone and is incomplete. The sample lists approximately 1.5 million clones; about 98.5% were seen once. The specimen sequenced was naive CD4+ T cells sorted from blood. Indicated subset: CD45RA+ positively selected. Every receptor here comes from a man aged 25-45 years in good health.

V is TRBV28 and J is TRBJ2-1, with a possible D match to TRBD1 (6 bases). This CDR3 contains 14 residues. Germline CDR1 MDHEN, CDR2 SYDVKM. V was shortened by 10 bases and J by 3 bases, with 16 bases between the two germline ends. The DNA for the CDR3 is TGTGCCACCTATACAGGACAGCGCTACAATGAGCAGTTCTTC. Protein sequence: CATYTGQRYNEQFF.

DNA for the CDR3: TGTGCCAGCAGGGCTCGGACAGCCGCCAACTATGGCTACACCTTC. It yields the protein CASRARTAANYGYTF. The chain employs TRBV6-1 and TRBJ1-2, with TRBD1 as a possible D gene (6 bases). The CDR3 extends over 15 amino acids. Germline-derived CDR1 and CDR2 are MNHNS and SASEGT. Trimming removed 6 bases at V and 2 bases at J, with 16 bases between.

This clone was seen just once. The chain uses TRBV6-4 and TRBJ2-1; D possibly corresponds to TRBD2 (5 bases). With 2 bases removed from V and 12 bases from J, the gap between germline ends came to 11 bases. The CDR3 is 12 amino acids. The germline V gene encodes CDR1 MRHNA and CDR2 SNTAGT. CDR3 sequence (DNA): TGTGCCAGCAGTGACGGTGGGAGAGGGCAGTTCTTC. As protein: CASSDGGRGQFF.

V and J are TRBV6-6 and TRBJ2-7; the match to TRBD1 covers 10 bases. The CDR3 is made up of 14 amino acids. With 0 bases clipped from V and 5 bases from J, the junction kept 1 base outside the gene matches. Germline V gene lookup returns CDR1 MNHNY and CDR2 SVGAGI (reference sequence). This CDR3 reads CASSYSTGGDEQYF. The CDR3 coding sequence is TGTGCCAGCAGTTACTCGACAGGGGGCGACGAGCAGTACTTC.

The chain carries TRBV18 and TRBJ2-1, with D possibly TRBD1 on 5 matching bases. The V end lost 3 bases, the J end lost 6 bases, and 9 bases lay between the germline ends. Germline CDR1 is KGHSH and CDR2 is LQKENI. The CDR3 sequence is 13 residues long. The CDR3 region is CASSPAQGNEQFF. DNA for the CDR3: TGTGCCAGCTCACCGGCGCAGGGCAATGAGCAGTTCTTC.

This clone occurred once. J is TRBJ2-3 and V is TRBV7-2; D is unclear. The CDR3 has 14 residues. Trimming removed 5 bases from V and 3 bases from J, with 12 bases in between. Germline CDR1 SGHTA, CDR2 FQGNSA. The CDR3 sequence: CASSPRYGTDTQYF. The CDR3 coding sequence is TGTGCCAGCAGCCCACGATATGGGACAGATACGCAGTATTTT. Drawing the rest from reference TRBV7-2 and TRBJ2-3, the complete variable domain is GAGVSQSPSNKVTEKGKDVELRCDPISGHTALYWYRQSLGQGLEFLIYFQGNSAPDKSGLPSDRFSAERTGGSVSTLTIQRTQQEDSAVYLCASSPRYGTDTQYFGPGTRLTVL.

A single count supports this clone. The V gene is TRBV4-1, the J gene TRBJ2-1; 13 bases line up with TRBD2. This CDR3 is built from 18 residues. The ends lost 6 bases at V and 0 bases at J; junction bases unmatched: 8. CDR1 is MGHRA and CDR2 is YSYEKL in the germline V gene. CDR3: CASRVGTSGTSSYNEQFF. CDR3 in DNA: TGCGCCAGCAGAGTAGGGACTAGCGGGACAAGCTCCTACAATGAGCAGTTCTTC.

The rearrangement uses TRBV14 and TRBJ2-1; TRBD2 is a possible D gene (5 bases). Trimming removed 3 bases from V and 4 bases from J, with 13 bases in between. Germline-derived CDR1 and CDR2 are SGHDN and FVKESK. The CDR3 extends over 15 amino acids. Written as DNA, the CDR3 is TGTGCCAGCAGCCAGACTACCAGCCCTTACAATGAGCAGTTCTTC. Translated, it gives CASSQTTSPYNEQFF.

V is TRBV29-1 and J is TRBJ2-7; 8 bases agree with TRBD2. CDR1 and CDR2 (germline): SQVTM, ANQGSEA. The CDR3 totals 15 residues. V shed 4 bases, J shed 6 bases, and the junction held 14 bases outside the gene matches. CDR3 amino acids: CSVALTAGEAGEQYF. CDR3 nucleotides: TGCAGCGTTGCGTTAACAGCGGGAGAGGCGGGCGAGCAGTACTTC.

The chain has TRBV9 and TRBJ2-1; 9 nucleotides line up with TRBD2. The CDR3 is 19 amino acids. Germline-derived CDR1 and CDR2 are SGDLS and YYNGEE. The junction had 16 bases not matched to a gene; V was cut back by 4 bases and J by 2 bases. Here the CDR3 reads CASSFKNSPGLATYNEQFF. The DNA of the CDR3 is TGTGCCAGCAGCTTCAAAAATAGCCCGGGACTAGCAACCTACAATGAGCAGTTCTTC.

V usage is TRBV2 and J usage is TRBJ2-3, with D perhaps TRBD1 or TRBD2 (5 bases each). The CDR3 length is 15 residues. Germline V gene sequence: CDR1 SNHLY, CDR2 FYNNEI. With 6 bases removed from V and 0 bases from J, the gap between germline ends came to 13 bases. This CDR3 reads CASRRAGPSTDTQYF. In nucleotides, the CDR3 is TGTGCCAGCAGGAGGGCAGGGCCTAGCACAGATACGCAGTATTTT.

The chain links TRBV12-2 to TRBJ2-3. TRBV12-2 is listed as a pseudogene. This CDR3 contains 12 residues. This CDR3 is CASRLGTDTQYF. Written as DNA, the CDR3 is TGTGCAAGTCGCTTAGGTACAGATACGCAGTATTTT.